This T cell receptor (beta chain) was found in a study of post-analysis software for immune sequencing data. Study-level information: Both relapsing-remitting and secondary progressive multiple sclerosis featured among the disease courses, as did progressive-relapsing multiple sclerosis. Whole-study findings and limits: The study found TRBV5-6, TRBV5-1 and TRBV20-1 among five or six TRBV segments more frequent in patients than controls.

CDR3 length: 14 residues. CDR1 is LGHDT and CDR2 is YNNKEL in the germline V gene (reference sequence). Trimming cost V 1 base and J 4 bases, with 10 bases left between them. Unique molecular identifiers were built into the TCR beta cDNA libraries. In TCRdb, the PCR reads were re-called with MiXCR into one record per CDR3 protein. The repertoire holds fewer than 850,000 distinct CDR3 sequences, with about 27% as singletons. This clonotype was seen only a few times. Its antigen remains unidentified. Material: blood. J is TRBJ1-1 and V is TRBV3-1; no clear D. This TCR derives from a girl aged 10-17 years with multiple sclerosis. This chain's CDR3 is CASSQVPRSTEAFF. The CDR3 DNA follows: TGTGCCAGCAGCCAAGTCCCTCGCTCCACTGAAGCTTTCTTT.